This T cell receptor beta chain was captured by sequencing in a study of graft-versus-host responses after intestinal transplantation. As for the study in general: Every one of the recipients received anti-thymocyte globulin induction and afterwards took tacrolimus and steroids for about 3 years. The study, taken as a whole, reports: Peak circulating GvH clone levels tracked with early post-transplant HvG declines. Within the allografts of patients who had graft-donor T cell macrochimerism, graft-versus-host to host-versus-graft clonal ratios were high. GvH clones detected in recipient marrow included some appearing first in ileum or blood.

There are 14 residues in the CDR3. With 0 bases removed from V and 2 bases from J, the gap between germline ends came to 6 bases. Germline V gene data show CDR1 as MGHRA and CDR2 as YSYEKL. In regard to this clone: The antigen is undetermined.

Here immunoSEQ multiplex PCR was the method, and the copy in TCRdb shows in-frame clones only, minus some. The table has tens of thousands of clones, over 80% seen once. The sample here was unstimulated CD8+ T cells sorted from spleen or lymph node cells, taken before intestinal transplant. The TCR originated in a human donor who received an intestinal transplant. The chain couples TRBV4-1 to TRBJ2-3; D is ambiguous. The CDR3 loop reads CASSQERNTDTQYF. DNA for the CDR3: TGCGCCAGCAGCCAAGAGCGAAACACAGATACGCAGTATTTT.